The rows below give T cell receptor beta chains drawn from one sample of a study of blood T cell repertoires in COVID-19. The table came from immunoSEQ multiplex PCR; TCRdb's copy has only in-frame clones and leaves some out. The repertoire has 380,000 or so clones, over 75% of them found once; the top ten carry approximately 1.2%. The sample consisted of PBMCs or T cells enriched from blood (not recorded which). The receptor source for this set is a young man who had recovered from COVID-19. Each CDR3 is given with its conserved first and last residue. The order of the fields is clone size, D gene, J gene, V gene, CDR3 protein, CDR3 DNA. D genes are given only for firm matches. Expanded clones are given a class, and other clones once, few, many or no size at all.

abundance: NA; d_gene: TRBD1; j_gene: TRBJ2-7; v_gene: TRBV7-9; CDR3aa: CASSPGQLYEQYF; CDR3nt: TGTGCCAGCAGCCCGGGACAGCTTTACGAGCAGTACTTC
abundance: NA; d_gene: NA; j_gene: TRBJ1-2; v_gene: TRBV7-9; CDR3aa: CASSLLRERNYGYTF; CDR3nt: TGTGCCAGCAGCTTATTACGGGAACGTAACTATGGCTACACCTTC
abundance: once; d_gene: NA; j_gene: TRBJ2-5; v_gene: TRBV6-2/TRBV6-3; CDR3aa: CASSSRAVQETQYF; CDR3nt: TGTGCCAGCAGTTCCAGGGCGGTACAAGAGACCCAGTACTTC
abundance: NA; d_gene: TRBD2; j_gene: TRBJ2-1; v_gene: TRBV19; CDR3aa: CASTQRGPYNEQFF; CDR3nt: TGTGCCAGTACTCAGCGGGGGCCCTACAATGAGCAGTTCTTC
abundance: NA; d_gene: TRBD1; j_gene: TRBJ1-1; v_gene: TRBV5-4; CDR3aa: CASSLAAQTGLFFF; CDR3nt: TGTGCCAGCAGCTTGGCCGCCCAGACAGGGTTATTCTTCTTT
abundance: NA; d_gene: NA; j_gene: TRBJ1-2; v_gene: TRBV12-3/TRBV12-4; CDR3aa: CASSFLKTTGYTF; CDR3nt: TGTGCCAGCAGTTTCCTGAAGACTACAGGGTACACCTTC
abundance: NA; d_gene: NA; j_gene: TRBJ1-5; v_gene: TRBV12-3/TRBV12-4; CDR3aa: CASSPGGDQPQHF; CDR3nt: TGTGCCAGCTCTCCCGGGGGGGATCAGCCCCAGCATTTT
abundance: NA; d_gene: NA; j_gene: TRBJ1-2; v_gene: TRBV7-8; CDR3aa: CASSRDSGFGYTF; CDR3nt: TGTGCCAGCAGCCGTGATTCGGGGTTCGGCTACACCTTC
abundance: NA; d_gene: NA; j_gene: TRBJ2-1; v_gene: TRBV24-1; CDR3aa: CATSDSLYREQFF; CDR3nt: TGTGCCACCAGTGATTCCCTATACAGGGAGCAGTTCTTC
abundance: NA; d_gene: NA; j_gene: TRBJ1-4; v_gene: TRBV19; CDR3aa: CASSGGRSYNEKLFF; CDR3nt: TGTGCCAGTAGTGGGGGCAGGAGCTATAATGAAAAACTGTTTTTT
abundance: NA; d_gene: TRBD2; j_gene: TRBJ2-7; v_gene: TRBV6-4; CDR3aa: CASSERSGGAGEQYF; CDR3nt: TGTGCCAGCAGTGAAAGGAGCGGGGGGGCCGGGGAGCAGTACTTC
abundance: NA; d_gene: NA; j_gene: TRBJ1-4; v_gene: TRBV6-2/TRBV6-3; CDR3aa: CASSYFRGNEKLFF; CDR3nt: TGTGCCAGCAGTTACTTCAGGGGTAATGAAAAACTGTTTTTT
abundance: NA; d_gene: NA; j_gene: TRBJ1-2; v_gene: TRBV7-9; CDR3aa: CASSPRGQVDGPYGYTF; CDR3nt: TGTGCCAGCAGCCCGCGGGGGCAGGTAGACGGCCCGTATGGCTACACCTTC
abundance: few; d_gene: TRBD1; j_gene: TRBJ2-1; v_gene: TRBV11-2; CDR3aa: CASSFRGLRNNEQFF; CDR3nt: TGTGCCAGCAGCTTCAGGGGGCTAAGGAACAATGAGCAGTTCTTC
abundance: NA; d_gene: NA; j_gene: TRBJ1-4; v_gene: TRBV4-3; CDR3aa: CASSPPGRGIEKLFF; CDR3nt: TGCGCCAGCAGCCCCCCCGGGAGAGGGATTGAAAAACTGTTTTTT
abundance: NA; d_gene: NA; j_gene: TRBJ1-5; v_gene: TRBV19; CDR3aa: CASSDRSIGNQPQHF; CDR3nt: TGTGCCAGTAGTGACAGGTCCATCGGCAATCAGCCCCAGCATTTT
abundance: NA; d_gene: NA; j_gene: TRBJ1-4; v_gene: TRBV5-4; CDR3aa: CASSLDGGREKLFF; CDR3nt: TGTGCCAGCAGCTTGGATGGGGGCAGAGAAAAACTGTTTTTT
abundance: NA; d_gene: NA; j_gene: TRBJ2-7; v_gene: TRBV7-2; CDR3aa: CASSFGWGPRTSYEQYF; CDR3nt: TGTGCCAGCAGCTTCGGGTGGGGGCCAAGGACTTCCTACGAGCAGTACTTC
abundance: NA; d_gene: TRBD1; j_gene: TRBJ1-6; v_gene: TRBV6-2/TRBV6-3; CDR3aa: CASSSTGGRRSPLHF; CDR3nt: TGTGCCAGCAGTTCGACAGGGGGTAGACGTTCACCCCTCCACTTT
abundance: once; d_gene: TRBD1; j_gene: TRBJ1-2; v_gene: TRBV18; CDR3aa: CASSPVTGTGPLANYGYTF; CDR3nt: TGTGCCAGCTCACCAGTCACCGGGACAGGGCCATTGGCTAACTATGGCTACACCTTC
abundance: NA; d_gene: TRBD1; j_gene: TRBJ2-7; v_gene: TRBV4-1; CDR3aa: CASSQEGQGFYEQYF; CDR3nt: TGCGCCAGCAGCCAAGAGGGACAGGGGTTCTACGAGCAGTACTTC
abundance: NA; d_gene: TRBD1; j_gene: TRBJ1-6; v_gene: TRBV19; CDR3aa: CAVMPADRDNSPLHF; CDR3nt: TGTGCCGTAATGCCCGCGGACAGGGATAATTCACCCCTCCACTTT
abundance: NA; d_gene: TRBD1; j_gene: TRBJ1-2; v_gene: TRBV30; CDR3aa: CAWSGQGVNNYGYTF; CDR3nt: TGTGCCTGGTCGGGACAGGGGGTGAATAACTATGGCTACACCTTC
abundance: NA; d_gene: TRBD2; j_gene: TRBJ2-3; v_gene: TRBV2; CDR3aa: CASSRLAGATAGTQYF; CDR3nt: TGTGCCAGCAGTAGACTAGCGGGGGCCACCGCAGGTACGCAGTATTTT
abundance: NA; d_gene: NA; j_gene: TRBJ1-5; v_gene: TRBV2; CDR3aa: CASGVAGSNQPQHF; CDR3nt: TGTGCCAGCGGGGTGGCGGGTTCAAATCAGCCCCAGCATTTT
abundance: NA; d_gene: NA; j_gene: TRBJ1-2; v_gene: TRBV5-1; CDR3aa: CASSLAGGYGYTF; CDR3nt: TGCGCCAGCAGCTTGGCGGGGGGTTATGGCTACACCTTC